A single sample gave rise to the 19 T cell receptor beta chains below, sequenced in a study of glioma-infiltrating T cells after dendritic cell vaccination. Described time point: after dendritic cell vaccination, including at tumor progression/relapse. The repertoire was sequenced with immunoSEQ multiplex PCR; TCRdb's copy has only in-frame clones and lacks some. Here the sample spans fewer than 90,000 clones, around 83% being singletons. The starting material was blood, obtained after dendritic cell vaccination. Receptor source: a human donor with glioblastoma.

The chain carries TRBV7-2 and TRBJ1-1; D is unclear. This CDR3 has 11 residues. CDR1 and CDR2 (germline): SGHTA, FQGNSA. V was trimmed by 1 base and J by 8 bases, leaving 5 bases between them. Written as DNA, the CDR3 is TGTGCCAGCAGCTTAGTCGAGGAAGCTTTCTTT. Amino acid sequence: CASSLVEEAFF.

This clone showed up just a few times. The genes are TRBV4-1 and TRBJ2-1, with TRBD2 identical over 14 bases. From germline, CDR1 is MGHRA and CDR2 YSYEKL. The length of the CDR3 is 19 residues. J was trimmed by 8 bases and V by 2 bases; bases with no gene match: 14. The CDR3, as DNA: TGCGCCAGCAGCCAACCACAGGGACTAGCGGGGGATCTCGTACATGAGCAGTTCTTC. Translation: CASSQPQGLAGDLVHEQFF.

Here the CDR3 DNA reads TGTGCCAGCAGCGAAGGGGGGGCGAAAAACTCCTACGAGCAGTACTTC. Translating gives CASSEGGAKNSYEQYF. The chain uses TRBV7-2 and TRBJ2-5; the D gene is possibly TRBD2 (7 bases). The assigned J gene may be wrong: the sequence end matches TRBJ2-7 better. The CDR3 is made up of 16 amino acids. CDR1 and CDR2 from the germline V gene are SGHTA and FQGNSA.

The J gene is TRBJ1-2, the V gene TRBV28, with 7 positions matching TRBD1. The V gene's germline CDR1 is MDHEN and CDR2 SYDVKM. Trimming at V came to 6 bases and at J to 4 bases, leaving 8 bases not matched to a gene. The CDR3 runs to 14 residues. CDR3 in amino acids: CASRTGSYLYGYTF. The CDR3 DNA reads as TGTGCCAGCAGGACAGGGTCATACCTCTATGGCTACACCTTC.

The chain links TRBV30 to TRBJ2-7, with TRBD1 identical over 9 bases. There are 15 residues in the CDR3. V lost 7 bases, J lost 0 bases, and 10 bases stayed unmatched. Germline CDR1 GTSNPN, CDR2 SVGIG (reference sequence). This CDR3 reads CASNPGQGISYEQYF. CDR3 DNA: TGTGCCTCGAATCCGGGACAGGGTATCTCCTACGAGCAGTACTTC.

This chain connects TRBV7-3 to TRBJ2-1, with D possibly being TRBD1 (5 bases). The CDR3 loop spans 14 amino acids. Germline V gives CDR1 SGHTA, CDR2 FQGTGA. V was pared by 3 bases and J by 10 bases, with 16 bases between. The CDR3 here is CASSFGGHDGEQFF. CDR3 in DNA: TGTGCCAGCAGCTTCGGTGGACACGACGGCGAGCAGTTCTTC.

The J gene is TRBJ2-3, the V gene TRBV13; D possibly corresponds to TRBD1 (5 bases). This CDR3 has 13 amino acids. Germline CDR1 and CDR2: PRHDT and FYEKMQ (reference sequence). The V end lost 7 bases, the J end lost 2 bases, and 10 bases lay between the germline ends. CDR3 residues: CASTRDFTDTQYF. CDR3 coding DNA: TGTGCCAGCACCAGGGATTTCACAGATACGCAGTATTTT.

The chain has TRBV2 and TRBJ1-1; perhaps TRBD1 as D (6 bases). V lost 8 bases to trimming and J lost 4 bases, with 20 bases between them. The CDR3 sequence is 15 residues long. Germline loops: CDR1 SNHLY, CDR2 FYNNEI. CDR3 DNA: TGTGCCAGCGAGAAGAAGACAGGCCGGGGCACTGAAGCTTTCTTT. Protein: CASEKKTGRGTEAFF.

This clone was seen once. The chain links TRBV7-2 to TRBJ2-7, with TRBD1 identical over 8 bases. The V segment lost 4 bases and the J segment 1 base; nucleotides outside the gene matches: 15. Germline lookup yields CDR1 SGHTA and CDR2 FQGNSA. CDR3 length: 18 amino acids. The DNA of the CDR3 is TGTGCCAGCAGCTCCCTGGGATGGACAGGGAAGTATTCCTACGAGCAGTACTTC. Residues: CASSSLGWTGKYSYEQYF.

V and J are TRBV19 and TRBJ2-7; a weak D match, TRBD1 (5 bases). Germline assignment: CDR1 LNHDA and CDR2 SQIVND (reference sequence). Trimming cost V 5 bases and J 4 bases, with 18 bases left between them. This CDR3 has 15 residues. The CDR3 sequence is CASSQPGHAAYEQYF. The CDR3 bases are TGTGCCAGTAGTCAACCCGGACACGCCGCTTACGAGCAGTACTTC. Full variable domain (missing parts from reference TRBV19 and TRBJ2-7): DGGITQSPKYLFRKEGQNVTLSCEQNLNHDAMYWYRQDPGQGLRLIYYSQIVNDFQKGDIAEGYSVSREKKESFPLTVTSAQKNPTAFYLCASSQPGHAAYEQYFGPGTRLTVT.

This chain links TRBV6-6 with TRBJ2-7, with TRBD1 identical over 7 bases. The ends lost 5 bases at V and 11 bases at J; junction bases unmatched: 12. The CDR3 spans 13 residues. CDR1 MNHNY and CDR2 SVGAGI come from the germline V gene (reference sequence). CDR3 sequence reads: CASSSERQGQKYF. The CDR3 bases are TGTGCCAGCAGTAGCGAACGACAGGGCCAGAAGTACTTC.

This chain connects TRBV27 to TRBJ2-3, with 8 bases that match TRBD2. The V gene end was trimmed by 3 bases and the J gene end by 5 bases; junction bases not matched to a gene: 7. The germline V gene has CDR1 MNHEY and CDR2 SMNVEV (reference sequence). The CDR3 spans 15 residues. The CDR3 is CASSLEREKGDTQYF. For the CDR3, the DNA is TGTGCCAGCAGTTTGGAGCGGGAGAAGGGAGATACGCAGTATTTT.

The chain combines TRBV14 with TRBJ1-1; D gene uncertain. Germline V CDR1 and CDR2: SGHDN, FVKESK. CDR3 size: 11 residues. V gave up 6 bases and J gave up 4 bases, with 6 bases separating them. The DNA for the CDR3 is TGTGCCAGCAGACAGATCACTGAAGCTTTCTTT. This encodes CASRQITEAFF.

The J gene is TRBJ1-6, the V gene TRBV7-6, with D possibly matching TRBD1 (6 bases). This CDR3 region has 17 residues. Germline CDR1 reads SGHVS; CDR2 reads FNYEAQ. Trimming removed 3 bases from V and 4 bases from J, with 16 bases in between. CDR3 in amino acids: CASSLEQGVGYNSPLHF. The CDR3 DNA sequence: TGTGCCAGCAGCTTGGAACAGGGAGTGGGGTATAATTCACCCCTCCACTTT.

The chain joins TRBV5-6 to TRBJ1-6; D might be TRBD1 (5 bases). The CDR3 has 15 residues. V lost 3 bases and J 8 bases, leaving 15 bases between the germline ends. CDR1 SGHDT and CDR2 YYEEEE come from the germline V gene. The CDR3 nucleotides are TGTGCCAGCAGCTCGGTGGGGGGAGGGGATTCACCCCTCCACTTT. This encodes CASSSVGGGDSPLHF.

The DNA for the CDR3 is TGTGCCAGCAGTCCTAGCGGGGGCTCCTACAATGAGCAGTTCTTC. This codes for CASSPSGGSYNEQFF. V gene TRBV6-1 combines with J gene TRBJ2-1; 10 bases map to TRBD2. The J segment lost 0 bases and the V segment lost 5 bases, leaving 1 base of the junction unmatched. This CDR3 is 15 amino acids long. CDR1 is MNHNS, CDR2 SASEGT, per germline.

The chain links TRBV5-6 to TRBJ1-5; D might be TRBD1 (6 bases). Between the trimmed V and J ends, which lost 4 bases and 3 bases, there was a span of 11 bases. Germline V gene data show CDR1 as SGHDT and CDR2 as YYEEEE. This CDR3 has 14 residues. The CDR3 nucleotides are TGTGCCAGCAGCCTTACAGGGTTCAATCAGCCCCAGCATTTT. It codes for CASSLTGFNQPQHF.

As concerns this clone: The same CDR3 also results from other DNA sequences found in this sample. The V and J genes are TRBV30 and TRBJ2-3, with unresolved D. Trimming removed 1 base from V and 2 bases from J, with 7 bases in between. Germline values: CDR1 GTSNPN, CDR2 SVGIG (reference sequence). This CDR3 is 13 amino acids long. CDR3 in amino acids: CAWSGASTDTQYF. Here the CDR3 DNA reads TGTGCCTGGAGTGGGGCCTCCACAGATACGCAGTATTTT.

The chain links TRBV15 to TRBJ2-1, with a tentative D call TRBD1 (6 bases). Between the trimmed V and J ends, which lost 1 base and 13 bases, there was a span of 14 bases. Germline-derived CDR1 and CDR2 are LNHNV and YYDKDF (reference sequence). This CDR3 has 13 amino acids. The CDR3 is CATSRVQAGAQFF. DNA of the CDR3: TGTGCCACCAGCAGAGTTCAGGCAGGGGCCCAGTTCTTC.